Reported below is one T cell receptor (beta chain). The read ends 3 residues shy of where the CDR3 ends; the end is completed using the germline J gene. This sample stems from a study of T cells in women clearing cervical HPV infection. Study-wide context: HLA type stays a possible confounder, typing being limited.

The protocol was immunoSEQ multiplex PCR, while the TCRdb copy is restricted to in-frame clones and leaves out a portion. Seen in this sample are roughly 30,000 clones; the ten most common clones hold approximately 6.8%. Germline values: CDR1 WNHNN, CDR2 SYGVQD (reference sequence). The CDR3 extends over 20 amino acids. The V gene lost 0 bases and the J gene lost 4 bases, with 22 bases spanning the gap. The rearrangement links TRBV10-1 to TRBJ1-6, with a tentative D call TRBD1 (6 bases). This sequence was found in a woman aged 18 to 75 with a cervical HPV16 infection that either progressed to CIN3+ or cleared (not recorded which). Sequences were obtained from blood buffy coat. The CDR3 sequence: CASSESIDLSGQPYNSPLHF. The CDR3 DNA, read in part, is TGCGCCAGCAGTGAGTCGATCGATCTTTCTGGACAGCCGTATAATTCACCC.